A selection of T cell receptor beta chains follows, all from one sample in a study of blood T cell repertoires in COVID-19. Sequencing used immunoSEQ multiplex PCR; TCRdb keeps in-frame clones, though not all of them. The sample contains around 250,000 clones, about 87% of which appear only once. Material: PBMCs or T cells enriched from blood (not recorded which). The origin of the receptors is a woman aged 30 to 39 with acute COVID-19. The CDR3 runs from the conserved cysteine through the conserved F or W. A D gene is named only where the DNA matches it firmly. A clone size is listed for some rows: how often the clone was seen (once, few, many), or a class if it is expanded.

size	D	V	J	DNA	CDR3
.	.	TRBV9	TRBJ1-6	TGTGCCAGCAGAGGCGGGGGCATCTCACCCCTCCACTTT	CASRGGGISPLHF
once	.	TRBV9	TRBJ2-1	TGTGCCAGCAGCGTAGCTGACAACAATGAGCAGTTCTTC	CASSVADNNEQFF
few	TRBD1	TRBV19	TRBJ1-5	TGTGCCAGTAGTACGGGACAGGGCAATCAGCCCCAGCATTTT	CASSTGQGNQPQHF
.	TRBD1	TRBV27	TRBJ1-6	TGTGCCAGTACCGGGACAGAAAATTCACCCCTCCACTTT	CASTGTENSPLHF
.	.	TRBV27	TRBJ2-7	TGTGCCAGCAGTTTCCGTAGCTCCTACGAGCAGTACTTC	CASSFRSSYEQYF
.	.	TRBV5-1	TRBJ1-3	TGCGCCAGCAGCTTGGCGACAGGACCAAACACCATATATTTT	CASSLATGPNTIYF
.	TRBD1	TRBV10-3	TRBJ2-3	TGTGCCATCACCACAGGGGGCGCAGATACGCAGTATTTT	CAITTGGADTQYF
.	TRBD1	TRBV11-2	TRBJ2-1	TGTGCCAGCAGCGGGGGGACAGGGGGCTCTCTCTACAATGAGCAGTTCTTC	CASSGGTGGSLYNEQFF
.	.	TRBV2	TRBJ1-4	TGTGCCAGCACGGCAGGGCGCGCAACTAATGAAAAACTGTTTTTT	CASTAGRATNEKLFF
.	.	TRBV6-5	TRBJ1-5	TGTGCCAGCAGTTCATTAGGGGTGGGGAATCAGCCCCAGCATTTT	CASSSLGVGNQPQHF
.	.	TRBV11-2	TRBJ1-3	TGTGCCAGCAGCCCTAGGGGGGGACCTTCTGGAAACACCATATATTTT	CASSPRGGPSGNTIYF
once	TRBD1	TRBV5-1	TRBJ1-2	TGCGCCAGCAGCTTGGTCCCCGGGACAGGGGGCGGCTACACCTTC	CASSLVPGTGGGYTF
.	TRBD2	TRBV5-1	TRBJ2-4	TGCGCCAGCAGCTTGGCCCCGGGAGGGTCAAACATTCAGTACTTC	CASSLAPGGSNIQYF
.	TRBD1	TRBV7-8	TRBJ1-1	TGTGCCAGCAGCTTATTTTCCCGGGGCAGGGGGCGCCGGACTGAAGCTTTCTTT	CASSLFSRGRGRRTEAFF